These 25 T cell receptor beta chains were sequenced from one sample in a study of cytomegalovirus exposure and HLA in healthy donors. Primers included in the PCR were 60 Vbeta and 13 Jbeta primers. The table came from immunoSEQ multiplex PCR; TCRdb's copy has only in-frame clones and leaves some out. This repertoire shows about 61,000 clones, more than 70% found once; its top ten account for more than 1.3%. The source material was PBMCs. These receptors were obtained from a man aged 30 to 45 in good health and CMV-seropositive.

The chain couples TRBV16 to TRBJ2-6, with D perhaps TRBD1 (5 bases). CDR1 and CDR2 from the germline V gene are KGHSY and FQNENV. Between the trimmed V and J ends, which lost 4 bases and 0 bases, there was a span of 16 bases. The CDR3 totals 18 residues. The CDR3 coding sequence is TGTGCCAGCAGCCTCTCGACAGTTTGGGGCTCTGGGGCCAACGTCCTGACTTTC. Protein sequence: CASSLSTVWGSGANVLTF.

This sequence joins TRBV18 and TRBJ2-6; D gene ambiguous. V was shortened by 0 bases and J by 0 bases, with 3 bases between the two germline ends. This CDR3 contains 15 residues. In germline, CDR1 is KGHSH, CDR2 LQKENI. Here the CDR3 reads CASSPPSSGANVLTF. The CDR3 nucleotides are TGTGCCAGCTCACCACCGAGCTCTGGGGCCAACGTCCTGACTTTC.

This rearrangement joins TRBV6-1 to TRBJ2-1; D gene unclear. Trimming pared 4 bases from V and 5 bases from J, leaving 6 bases between. Germline-derived CDR1 and CDR2 are MNHNS and SASEGT. This CDR3 has 12 amino acids. DNA for the CDR3: TGTGCCAGCAGTGTAGCCGACAATGAGCAGTTCTTC. Translated: CASSVADNEQFF.

V gene TRBV18 combines with J gene TRBJ1-1; 10 nucleotides align to TRBD1. The germline V gene encodes CDR1 KGHSH and CDR2 LQKENI. The CDR3 is 17 amino acids. The V segment lost 0 bases and the J segment 5 bases; nucleotides outside the gene matches: 9. CDR3 nucleotides: TGTGCCAGCTCACCACCAGGACAGGGGGTGCCCTGGACTGAAGCTTTCTTT. This codes for CASSPPGQGVPWTEAFF.

This chain connects TRBV9 to TRBJ2-7; D possibly corresponds to TRBD2 (6 bases). V lost 2 bases to trimming and J lost 7 bases, with 19 bases between them. Germline values: CDR1 SGDLS, CDR2 YYNGEE. This CDR3 is built from 15 residues. CDR3 coding DNA: TGTGCCAGCAGCGTGGGCGGGAACCTCCCCTTGGAGCAGTACTTC. Protein product: CASSVGGNLPLEQYF.

V usage is TRBV11-3 and J usage is TRBJ2-5, with TRBD1 identical over 7 bases. CDR3 length equals 14 residues. With 7 bases clipped from V and 3 bases from J, the junction kept 8 bases outside the gene matches. Germline loops: CDR1 SGHNT, CDR2 YENEEA. CDR3 nucleotide sequence: TGTGCCAGCATCCTGAGACAGGGAAAAGAGACCCAGTACTTC. Its protein is CASILRQGKETQYF.

The chain employs TRBV14 and TRBJ2-5, with a tentative D call TRBD2 (5 bases). The CDR3 loop spans 17 amino acids. The germline V gene encodes CDR1 SGHDN and CDR2 FVKESK. V lost 0 bases and J lost 5, with 19 bases in between. The CDR3 loop reads CASSQDLRARLGETQYF. As DNA, the CDR3 is TGTGCCAGCAGCCAAGATCTGAGGGCCCGGTTAGGGGAGACCCAGTACTTC.

The chain carries TRBV4-2 and TRBJ2-1; 8 nucleotides align to TRBD2. CDR1 and CDR2 (germline): LGHNA, YNFKEQ. J gave up 7 bases and V 1 base, and 6 bases lay outside the gene matches. The CDR3 length is 15 residues. CDR3 loop: CASSQAGGVVNEQFF. CDR3 nucleotide sequence: TGTGCCAGCAGCCAAGCGGGAGGGGTCGTGAATGAGCAGTTCTTC.

The chain is built from TRBV7-9 and TRBJ2-3, with 10 bases that match TRBD2. Per germline, CDR1 SEHNR and CDR2 FQNEAQ (reference sequence). CDR3 length: 15 residues. The V segment lost 8 bases and the J segment 1 base; nucleotides outside the gene matches: 6. The CDR3, as DNA: TGTGCCAGCGGTAAAGGGACTAGCGGCACAGATACGCAGTATTTT. The encoded protein is CASGKGTSGTDTQYF.

The rearrangement joins TRBV10-3 to TRBJ1-1; a weak D match, TRBD1 (6 bases). The V end was cut by 8 bases, the J end by 0 bases, with 16 bases between. Germline-derived CDR1 and CDR2 are ENHRY and SYGVKD. This CDR3 has 15 amino acids. As DNA, the CDR3 is TGTGCCATCGCGGACGGTGACAGGCTGAACACTGAAGCTTTCTTT. It specifies CAIADGDRLNTEAFF.

This chain joins TRBV7-9 and TRBJ2-2; TRBD1 matches at 8 bases. The CDR3 has 14 residues. V lost 1 base, J lost 7 bases, and 2 bases stayed unmatched. Looked up from germline, CDR1 is SEHNR and CDR2 is FQNEAQ (reference sequence). CDR3 bases: TGTGCCAGCAGCTTAGAGGACAGGGTCGGGGAGCTGTTTTTT. This encodes CASSLEDRVGELFF.

V usage is TRBV5-1 and J usage is TRBJ2-2; D possibly corresponds to TRBD2 (5 bases). The CDR3 is made up of 16 amino acids. The V end was cut by 4 bases, the J end by 0 bases, with 13 bases between. Per germline, CDR1 SGHRS and CDR2 YFSETQ. The CDR3 DNA is TGCGCCAGCAGCCAGCCGGGGATCACGAACACCGGGGAGCTGTTTTTT. Translated: CASSQPGITNTGELFF.

This sequence joins TRBV28 and TRBJ2-7; TRBD1 might be the D (6 bases). Per the germline V gene, CDR1 is MDHEN and CDR2 is SYDVKM. The V end lost 2 bases, the J end lost 3 bases, and 11 bases lay between the germline ends. The CDR3 covers 14 residues. CDR3 sequence (DNA): TGTGCCAGCAGTTTAGGTAGGACAGACTACGAGCAGTACTTC. It specifies CASSLGRTDYEQYF.

The DNA of the CDR3 is TGTGCCAGCAGCCAAGGGTCCGGGTACGAGCAGTACTTC. It encodes CASSQGSGYEQYF. The chain combines TRBV14 with TRBJ2-7; D remains ambiguous. The ends were cut back, 1 base at V and 4 bases at J, with 8 bases in the middle. Per germline, CDR1 SGHDN and CDR2 FVKESK. This CDR3 region has 13 residues.

This chain connects TRBV4-1 to TRBJ1-5, with 9 bases lining up with TRBD1. The CDR3 contains 18 residues. J lost 6 bases, V lost 4 bases, and 16 bases had no gene match. Germline CDR1 reads MGHRA; CDR2 reads YSYEKL. The CDR3 DNA follows: TGCGCCAGCAGCCTTCAGACGGGGGTCGGGACAGGGCGTCAGCCCCAGCATTTT. It translates to CASSLQTGVGTGRQPQHF.

This sequence joins TRBV4-1 and TRBJ2-7; TRBD2 agrees at 11 bases. Per the germline V gene, CDR1 is MGHRA and CDR2 is YSYEKL. The CDR3 is made up of 19 amino acids. J lost 0 bases, V lost 0 bases, and 10 bases had no gene match. The CDR3 sequence is CASSQDILLAGVRSYEQYF. Here the CDR3 DNA reads TGCGCCAGCAGCCAAGATATACTACTAGCGGGAGTGCGCTCCTACGAGCAGTACTTC.

V and J are TRBV19 and TRBJ2-7; TRBD2 might be the D (5 bases). The CDR3 length is 13 residues. Germline CDR1 is LNHDA and CDR2 is SQIVND (reference sequence). V was shortened by 5 bases and J by 5 bases, with 13 bases between the two germline ends. CDR3 nucleotides: TGTGCCAGTAGTCCTAGCCCGGGGAACGAGCAGTACTTC. This encodes CASSPSPGNEQYF.

The sample holds one count of this clone. V gene TRBV10-3 combines with J gene TRBJ1-2; D might be TRBD1 (6 bases). V dropped 4 bases and J dropped 6 bases, with 12 bases sitting between them. Germline CDR1 and CDR2: ENHRY and SYGVKD. The CDR3 runs to 13 residues. The CDR3 DNA reads TGTGCCATCAGTGTGGACAGCGGAGATGGCTACACCTTC. This gives the protein CAISVDSGDGYTF.

The chain recombines TRBV13 with TRBJ2-2; the match to TRBD2 covers 13 bases. Germline CDR1 PRHDT, CDR2 FYEKMQ (reference sequence). V lost 7 bases to trimming and J lost 4 bases; unmatched junction nucleotides: 3. CDR3 length equals 15 residues. The CDR3 protein is CASKRLAGGTGELFF. The CDR3 DNA reads TGTGCCAGCAAGCGACTAGCGGGAGGCACCGGGGAGCTGTTTTTT.

In its sample, this clone was seen once. A junction boundary mismatches the germline segment, possibly from a read error. J is TRBJ2-5 and V is TRBV29-1, with TRBD1 matching 7 bases. In germline, CDR1 is SQVTM, CDR2 ANQGSEA. The CDR3 has 13 amino acids. The CDR3 protein is CSVEGQGEETQYF. In nucleotides, the CDR3 is TGCAGCGTCGAAGGTCAGGGGGAAGAGACCCAGTACTTC. The variable domain in full, with the rest retrieved from reference TRBV29-1 and TRBJ2-5, is SAVISQKPSRDICQRGTSLTIQCQVDSQVTMMFWYRQQPGQSLTLIATANQGSEATYESGFVIDKFPISRPNLTFSTLTVSNMSPEDSSIYLCSVEGQGEETQYFGPGTRLLVL.

Turning to this clone: This sample also contains other DNA sequences that code for the same CDR3. The CDR3 nucleotides read TGTGCCAGCAGCTTAAATCTGGGAGGGGAGGCGGCTGAAGCTTTCTTT. The encoded protein is CASSLNLGGEAAEAFF. J is TRBJ1-1 and V is TRBV7-6; perhaps TRBD1 as D (5 bases). The CDR3 has 16 amino acids. From germline, CDR1 is SGHVS and CDR2 FNYEAQ. V was clipped by 2 bases and J by 6 bases, with 19 bases between them.

The rearrangement links TRBV27 to TRBJ1-1; D call uncertain. Germline V CDR1 and CDR2: MNHEY, SMNVEV (reference sequence). V was trimmed by 6 bases and J by 0 bases, leaving 14 bases between them. The CDR3 has 15 amino acids. The CDR3 DNA reads as TGTGCCAGCAGAATGAAGCTGTTATTGAACACTGAAGCTTTCTTT. This sequence encodes CASRMKLLLNTEAFF.

The genes are TRBV19 and TRBJ2-7; 8 bases agree with TRBD2. CDR3 size: 16 residues. The ends lost 6 bases at V and 2 bases at J; junction bases unmatched: 12. Germline CDR1 LNHDA, CDR2 SQIVND (reference sequence). For the CDR3, the DNA is TGTGCCAGTAGCAAGTTCAGCGGGAGCGCCACCTACGAGCAGTACTTC. This gives the protein CASSKFSGSATYEQYF.

The chain recombines TRBV6-5 with TRBJ1-1, with 7 positions matching TRBD1. From germline, CDR1 is MNHEY and CDR2 SVGAGI. The trim removed 5 bases at V and 5 bases at J, leaving 8 bases unmatched. CDR3 length equals 14 residues. The CDR3 sequence is CASSGYGTVTEAFF. CDR3 sequence (DNA): TGTGCCAGCAGTGGCTACGGGACAGTGACTGAAGCTTTCTTT.

The rearrangement links TRBV19 to TRBJ2-6; 8 nucleotides line up with TRBD1. Germline V gene data show CDR1 as LNHDA and CDR2 as SQIVND (reference sequence). After removal of 4 bases from V and 0 bases from J, the junction contained 11 bases not matched to a gene. The CDR3 loop spans 19 amino acids. The DNA for the CDR3 is TGTGCCAGTAGTAAGGGTGCAGGGGGCGATCTCTCTGGGGCCAACGTCCTGACTTTC. As protein: CASSKGAGGDLSGANVLTF.